The 2 T cell receptor beta chains given below trace back to one sample, sequenced in a study of T cell responses to AZD1222 COVID-19 vaccine. Generated by immunoSEQ multiplex PCR, the TCRdb table keeps only in-frame clones and is missing some. The table has about 94,000 clones, nearly 90% seen once. This specimen was peripheral blood, taken on day 0 of AZD1222 vaccination. The receptors derive from an adult in good health.

V and J are TRBV19 and TRBJ2-4, with 8 bases that match TRBD1. The junction had 11 bases not matched to a gene; V was cut back by 5 bases and J by 8 bases. This CDR3 spans 15 amino acids. Germline V gives CDR1 LNHDA, CDR2 SQIVND (reference sequence). The CDR3 DNA sequence: TGTGCCAGTAGTTCCCCGGGACAGGCTTACTACATTCAGTACTTC. Its translation is CASSSPGQAYYIQYF.

This clone was picked up a small number of times. V gene TRBV5-6 combines with J gene TRBJ1-5; the match to TRBD1 covers 7 bases. This CDR3 spans 16 amino acids. Germline-derived CDR1 and CDR2 are SGHDT and YYEEEE. Unmatched junction bases numbered 6, after V lost 3 bases and J lost 0 bases. CDR3 nucleotides: TGTGCCAGCAGCTACTGGACAGGTCATAGCAATCAGCCCCAGCATTTT. This gives the protein CASSYWTGHSNQPQHF.